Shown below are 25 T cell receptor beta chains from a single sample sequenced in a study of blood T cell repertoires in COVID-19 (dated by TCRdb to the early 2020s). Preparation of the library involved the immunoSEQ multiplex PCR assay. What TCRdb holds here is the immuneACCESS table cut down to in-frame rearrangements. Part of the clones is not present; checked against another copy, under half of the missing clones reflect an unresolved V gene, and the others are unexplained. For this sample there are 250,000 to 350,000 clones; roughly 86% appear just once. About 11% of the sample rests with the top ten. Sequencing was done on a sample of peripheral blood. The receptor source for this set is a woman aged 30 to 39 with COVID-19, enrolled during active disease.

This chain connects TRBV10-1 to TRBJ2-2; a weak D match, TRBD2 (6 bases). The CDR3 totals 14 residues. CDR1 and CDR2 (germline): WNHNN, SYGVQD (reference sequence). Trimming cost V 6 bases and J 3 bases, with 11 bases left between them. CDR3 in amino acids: CASRDYPDTGELFF. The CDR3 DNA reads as TGCGCCAGCAGGGACTACCCGGACACCGGGGAGCTGTTTTTT.

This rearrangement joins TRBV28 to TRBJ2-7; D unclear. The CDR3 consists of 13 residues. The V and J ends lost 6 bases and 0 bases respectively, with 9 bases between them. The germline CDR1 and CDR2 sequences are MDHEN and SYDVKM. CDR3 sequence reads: CASSQDTSYEQYF. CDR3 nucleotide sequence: TGTGCCAGCAGCCAGGATACCTCCTACGAGCAGTACTTC.

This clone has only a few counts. The CDR3: CAIASGGRGTEAFF. As DNA, the CDR3 is TGTGCCATCGCGAGCGGGGGGCGCGGGACTGAAGCTTTCTTT. The chain carries TRBV10-3 and TRBJ1-1, with D possibly matching TRBD1 (6 bases). V was pared by 8 bases and J by 5 bases, with 18 bases between. The germline V gene encodes CDR1 ENHRY and CDR2 SYGVKD. This CDR3 contains 14 residues.

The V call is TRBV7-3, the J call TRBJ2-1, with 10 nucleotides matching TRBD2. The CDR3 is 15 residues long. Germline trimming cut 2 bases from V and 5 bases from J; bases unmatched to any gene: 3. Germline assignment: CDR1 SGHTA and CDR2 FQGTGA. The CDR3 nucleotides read TGTGCCAGCAGCTTAGGCACTAGCGGGGACAATGAGCAGTTCTTC. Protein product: CASSLGTSGDNEQFF. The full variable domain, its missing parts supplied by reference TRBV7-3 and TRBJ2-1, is GAGVSQTPSNKVTEKGKYVELRCDPISGHTALYWYRQSLGQGPEFLIYFQGTGAADDSGLPNDRFFAVRPEGSVSTLKIQRTERGDSAVYLCASSLGTSGDNEQFFGPGTRLTVL.

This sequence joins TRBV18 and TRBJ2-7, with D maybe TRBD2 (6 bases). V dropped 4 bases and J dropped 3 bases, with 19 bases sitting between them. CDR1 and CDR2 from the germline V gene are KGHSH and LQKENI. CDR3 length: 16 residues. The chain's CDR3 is CASSQNGNGGLYEQYF. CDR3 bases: TGTGCCAGCTCACAAAACGGCAATGGGGGACTCTACGAGCAGTACTTC.

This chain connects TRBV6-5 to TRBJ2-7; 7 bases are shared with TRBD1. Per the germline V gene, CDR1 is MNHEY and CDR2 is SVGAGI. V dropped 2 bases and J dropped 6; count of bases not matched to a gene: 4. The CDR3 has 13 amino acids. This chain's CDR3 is CASSYETGREQYF. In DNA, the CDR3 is TGTGCCAGCAGTTACGAGACAGGGCGCGAGCAGTACTTC.

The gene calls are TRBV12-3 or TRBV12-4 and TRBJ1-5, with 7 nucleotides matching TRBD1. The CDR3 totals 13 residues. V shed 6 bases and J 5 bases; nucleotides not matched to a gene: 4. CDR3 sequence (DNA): TGTGCCAGCAGGAGGGGGCAGGATCAGCCCCAGCATTTT. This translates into CASRRGQDQPQHF.

CDR3 nucleotides: TGTGCCAGCAGTTACTCGAGGCAAACCTACGAGCAGTACTTC. It codes for CASSYSRQTYEQYF. The chain uses TRBV6-5 and TRBJ2-7; D gene uncertain. This CDR3 is 14 amino acids long. V was cut by 0 bases and J by 2 bases, with 8 bases left in between. Per germline, CDR1 MNHEY and CDR2 SVGAGI.

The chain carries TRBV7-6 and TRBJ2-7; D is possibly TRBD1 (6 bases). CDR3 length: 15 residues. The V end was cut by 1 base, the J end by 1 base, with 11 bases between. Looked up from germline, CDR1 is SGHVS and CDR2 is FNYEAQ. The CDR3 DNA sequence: TGTGCCAGCAGCTTAGAGGCAGGGGCGTCCTACGAGCAGTACTTC. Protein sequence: CASSLEAGASYEQYF.

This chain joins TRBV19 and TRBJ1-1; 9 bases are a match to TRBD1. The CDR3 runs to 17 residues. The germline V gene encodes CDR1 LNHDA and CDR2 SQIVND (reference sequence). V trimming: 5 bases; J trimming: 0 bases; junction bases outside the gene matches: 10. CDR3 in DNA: TGTGCCAGTAGTCATACCGGGACAGGGCCTATGAACACTGAAGCTTTCTTT. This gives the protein CASSHTGTGPMNTEAFF.

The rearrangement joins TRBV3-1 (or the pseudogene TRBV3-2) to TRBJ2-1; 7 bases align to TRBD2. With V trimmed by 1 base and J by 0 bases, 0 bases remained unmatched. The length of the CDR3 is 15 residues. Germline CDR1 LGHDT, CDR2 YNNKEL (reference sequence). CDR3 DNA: TGTGCCAGCAGCCAAGGCGGGAGCTCCTACAATGAGCAGTTCTTC. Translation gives CASSQGGSSYNEQFF.

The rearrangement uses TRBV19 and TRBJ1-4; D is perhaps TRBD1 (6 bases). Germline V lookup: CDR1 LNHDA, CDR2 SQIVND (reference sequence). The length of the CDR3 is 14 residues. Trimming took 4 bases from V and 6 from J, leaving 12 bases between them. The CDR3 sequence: CASSRRTADEKLFF. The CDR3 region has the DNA TGTGCCAGTAGTAGGCGGACAGCGGATGAAAAACTGTTTTTT. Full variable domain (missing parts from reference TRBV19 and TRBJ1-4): DGGITQSPKYLFRKEGQNVTLSCEQNLNHDAMYWYRQDPGQGLRLIYYSQIVNDFQKGDIAEGYSVSREKKESFPLTVTSAQKNPTAFYLCASSRRTADEKLFFGSGTQLSVL.

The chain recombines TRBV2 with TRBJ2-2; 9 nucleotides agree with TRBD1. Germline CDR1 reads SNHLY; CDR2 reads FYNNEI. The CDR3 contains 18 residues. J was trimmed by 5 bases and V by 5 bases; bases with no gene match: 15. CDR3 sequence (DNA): TGTGCCAGCAGTAATTATGCACCGGGACAGGGTAAAACCGGGGAGCTGTTTTTT. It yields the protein CASSNYAPGQGKTGELFF. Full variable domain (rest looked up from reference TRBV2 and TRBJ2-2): EPEVTQTPSHQVTQMGQEVILRCVPISNHLYFYWYRQILGQKVEFLVSFYNNEISEKSEIFDDQFSVERPDGSNFTLKIRSTKLEDSAMYFCASSNYAPGQGKTGELFFGEGSRLTVL.

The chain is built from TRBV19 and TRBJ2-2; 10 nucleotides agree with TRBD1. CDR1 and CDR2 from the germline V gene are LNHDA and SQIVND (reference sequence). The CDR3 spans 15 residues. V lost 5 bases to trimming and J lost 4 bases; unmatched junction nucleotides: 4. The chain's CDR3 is CASSQDRGLTGELFF. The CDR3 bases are TGTGCCAGTAGTCAAGACAGGGGGCTCACCGGGGAGCTGTTTTTT. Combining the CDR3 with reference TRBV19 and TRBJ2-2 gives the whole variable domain DGGITQSPKYLFRKEGQNVTLSCEQNLNHDAMYWYRQDPGQGLRLIYYSQIVNDFQKGDIAEGYSVSREKKESFPLTVTSAQKNPTAFYLCASSQDRGLTGELFFGEGSRLTVL.

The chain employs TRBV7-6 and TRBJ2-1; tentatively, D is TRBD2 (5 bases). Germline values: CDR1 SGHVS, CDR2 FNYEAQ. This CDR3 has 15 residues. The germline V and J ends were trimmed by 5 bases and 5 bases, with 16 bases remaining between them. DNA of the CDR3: TGTGCCAGCAGCCCGCTCATCCGTAGCGACAATGAGCAGTTCTTC. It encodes CASSPLIRSDNEQFF.

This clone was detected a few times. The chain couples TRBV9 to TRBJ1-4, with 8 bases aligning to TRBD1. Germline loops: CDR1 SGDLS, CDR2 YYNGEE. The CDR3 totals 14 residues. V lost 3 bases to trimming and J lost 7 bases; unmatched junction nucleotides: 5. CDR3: CASSAGTGFEKLFF. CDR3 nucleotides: TGTGCCAGCAGCGCTGGGACAGGATTTGAAAAACTGTTTTTT.

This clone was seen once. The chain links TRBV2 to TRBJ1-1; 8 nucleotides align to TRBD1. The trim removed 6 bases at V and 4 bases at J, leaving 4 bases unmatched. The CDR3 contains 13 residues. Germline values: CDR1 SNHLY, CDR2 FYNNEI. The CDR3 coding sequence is TGTGCCAGCAGCCGGACAGGGATCACTGAAGCTTTCTTT. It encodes CASSRTGITEAFF. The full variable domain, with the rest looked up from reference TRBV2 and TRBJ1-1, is EPEVTQTPSHQVTQMGQEVILRCVPISNHLYFYWYRQILGQKVEFLVSFYNNEISEKSEIFDDQFSVERPDGSNFTLKIRSTKLEDSAMYFCASSRTGITEAFFGQGTRLTVV.

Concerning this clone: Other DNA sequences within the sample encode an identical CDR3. CDR3 nucleotide sequence: TGTGCCAGCAGCCAAGCGGGGTACGAGCAGTACTTC. Amino acids: CASSQAGYEQYF. The chain recombines TRBV3-1 (or the pseudogene TRBV3-2) with TRBJ2-7; weak D call: TRBD2 (5 bases). This CDR3 has 12 amino acids. CDR1 is LGHDT and CDR2 is YNNKEL in the germline V gene (reference sequence). Trimming removed 1 base from V and 4 bases from J, with 5 bases in between.

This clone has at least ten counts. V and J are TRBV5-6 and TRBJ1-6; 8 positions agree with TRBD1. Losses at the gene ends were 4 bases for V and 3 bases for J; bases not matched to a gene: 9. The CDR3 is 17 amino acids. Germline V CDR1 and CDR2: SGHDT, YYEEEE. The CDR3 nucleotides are TGTGCCAGCAGCACGACAGGGGTCTCCTACTATAATTCACCCCTCCACTTT. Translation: CASSTTGVSYYNSPLHF.

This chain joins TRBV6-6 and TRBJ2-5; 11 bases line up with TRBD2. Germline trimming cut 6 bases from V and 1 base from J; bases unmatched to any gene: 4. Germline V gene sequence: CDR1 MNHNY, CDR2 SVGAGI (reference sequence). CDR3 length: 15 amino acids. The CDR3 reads CASRPTSGGQETQYF. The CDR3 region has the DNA TGTGCCAGCAGGCCTACTAGCGGGGGCCAAGAGACCCAGTACTTC.

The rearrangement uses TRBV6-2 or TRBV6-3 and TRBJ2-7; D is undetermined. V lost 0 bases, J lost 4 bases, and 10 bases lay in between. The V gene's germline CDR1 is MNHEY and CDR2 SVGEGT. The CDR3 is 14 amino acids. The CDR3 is CASSYSSIFYEQYF. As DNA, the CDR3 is TGTGCCAGCAGTTACTCGAGCATCTTTTACGAGCAGTACTTC.

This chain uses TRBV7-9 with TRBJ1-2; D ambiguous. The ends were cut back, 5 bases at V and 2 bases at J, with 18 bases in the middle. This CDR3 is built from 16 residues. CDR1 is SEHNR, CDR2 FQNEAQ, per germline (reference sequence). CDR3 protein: CASSPRRDVTNYGYTF. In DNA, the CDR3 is TGTGCCAGCAGCCCACGCCGGGATGTCACCAACTATGGCTACACCTTC.

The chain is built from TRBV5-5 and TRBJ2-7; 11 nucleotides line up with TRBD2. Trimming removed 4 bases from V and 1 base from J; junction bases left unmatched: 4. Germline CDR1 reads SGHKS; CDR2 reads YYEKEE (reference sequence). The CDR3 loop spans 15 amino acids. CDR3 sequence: CASSIVAGGSYEQYF. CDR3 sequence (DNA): TGTGCCAGCAGCATAGTAGCGGGAGGGTCCTACGAGCAGTACTTC.

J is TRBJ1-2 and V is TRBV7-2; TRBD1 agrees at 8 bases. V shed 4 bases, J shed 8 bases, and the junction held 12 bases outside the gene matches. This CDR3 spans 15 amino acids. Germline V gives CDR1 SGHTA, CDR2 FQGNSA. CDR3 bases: TGTGCCAGCAGCTCGCGGACCCAGGGGGCGAGAGGCTACACCTTC. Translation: CASSSRTQGARGYTF.

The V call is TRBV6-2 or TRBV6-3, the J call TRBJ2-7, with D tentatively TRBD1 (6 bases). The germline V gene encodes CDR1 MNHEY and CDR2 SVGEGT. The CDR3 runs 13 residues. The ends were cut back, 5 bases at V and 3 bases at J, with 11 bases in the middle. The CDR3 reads CASSTGYYYEQYF. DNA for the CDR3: TGTGCCAGCAGTACAGGGTATTACTACGAGCAGTACTTC.